The 18 T cell receptor beta chains below all came from one sample that was sequenced in a study of identical twins. TCRdb reanalysed the 5' RACE reads using MiXCR and keeps one entry per CDR3 protein. The sample shows a few hundred thousand distinct CDR3 sequences, about 8.3% of them seen only once. The same specimen was also included in a second study, on yellow fever vaccine responses in identical twins.

What was sequenced was CD8+ T cells sorted from blood. The source of these receptors is a woman younger than 35 in good health.

The V call is TRBV27, the J call TRBJ1-2; the D gene is possibly TRBD1 (5 bases). The CDR3 length is 18 residues. From germline, CDR1 is MNHEY and CDR2 SMNVEV (reference sequence). With 0 bases removed from V and 0 bases from J, the gap between germline ends came to 17 bases. The CDR3 nucleotides read TGTGCCAGCAGTTTATCTTGGGGGGGGGAGTTTCCTAACTATGGCTACACCTTC. The encoded protein is CASSLSWGGEFPNYGYTF.

This clonotype was counted at least ten times. The chain is built from TRBV11-2 and TRBJ2-7; D remains unclear. V was clipped by 2 bases and J by 0 bases, with 5 bases between them. There are 13 residues in the CDR3. Germline assignment: CDR1 SGHAT and CDR2 FQNNGV. DNA of the CDR3: TGTGCCAGCAGCTTACCTCACTCCTACGAGCAGTACTTC. This sequence encodes CASSLPHSYEQYF.

This clonotype was counted a few times. The chain is built from TRBV20-1 and TRBJ2-7, with a tentative D call TRBD2 (6 bases). The V end was cut by 2 bases, the J end by 3 bases, with 14 bases between. This CDR3 spans 14 amino acids. The germline CDR1 and CDR2 sequences are DFQATT and SNEGSKA (reference sequence). This CDR3 is CSARSPAGNYEQYF. DNA for the CDR3: TGCAGTGCTAGAAGCCCGGCGGGGAACTACGAGCAGTACTTC.

V and J are TRBV28 and TRBJ1-4; TRBD1 agrees at 10 bases. The V gene end was trimmed by 3 bases and the J gene end by 6 bases; junction bases not matched to a gene: 7. Germline CDR1 is MDHEN and CDR2 is SYDVKM. The CDR3 sequence is 16 residues long. CDR3 sequence reads: CASSFQTGTGDEKLFF. The CDR3 DNA reads TGTGCCAGCAGTTTCCAGACCGGGACAGGGGATGAAAAACTGTTTTTT.

The sample holds many counts of this clonotype. This chain joins TRBV12-3 or TRBV12-4 and TRBJ2-7; D is ambiguous. The CDR3 contains 12 residues. Trimming removed 3 bases from V and 7 bases from J, with 10 bases in between. The chain's CDR3 is CASSFGILEQYF. As DNA, the CDR3 is TGTGCCAGCAGTTTTGGCATCCTTGAGCAGTACTTC.

This chain uses TRBV28 with TRBJ2-5; D might be TRBD2 (6 bases). The CDR3 runs to 17 residues. Germline V CDR1 and CDR2: MDHEN, SYDVKM. With 4 bases removed from V and 0 bases from J, the gap between germline ends came to 18 bases. CDR3 residues: CASSSPPAGGNQETQYF. The CDR3, as DNA: TGTGCCAGCAGTTCCCCCCCTGCTGGGGGGAACCAAGAGACCCAGTACTTC.

The rearrangement joins TRBV2 to TRBJ1-1, with TRBD1 matching 9 bases. This CDR3 spans 16 amino acids. After removal of 10 bases from V and 3 bases from J, the junction contained 15 bases not matched to a gene. Germline V gene sequence: CDR1 SNHLY, CDR2 FYNNEI. The chain's CDR3 is CATYPGGTGYDTEAFF. CDR3 in DNA: TGTGCCACGTACCCCGGTGGGACAGGGTATGACACTGAAGCTTTCTTT.

The CDR3 protein is CASSLQPIDNEQFF. The DNA of the CDR3 is TGTGCCAGCAGCCTACAACCTATCGACAATGAGCAGTTCTTC. The chain uses TRBV14 and TRBJ2-1; D gene uncertain. V was clipped by 4 bases and J by 5 bases, with 12 bases between them. The CDR3 runs 14 residues. Germline assignment: CDR1 SGHDN and CDR2 FVKESK.

The chain couples TRBV2 to TRBJ2-1, with D possibly being TRBD2 (6 bases). This CDR3 spans 16 amino acids. The germline V gene has CDR1 SNHLY and CDR2 FYNNEI. Trimming took off 0 bases at V and 0 bases at J, with 9 bases between the two ends. The CDR3 nucleotides are TGTGCCAGCAGTGAAGCGGCGGGGCTCTCCTACAATGAGCAGTTCTTC. Its translation: CASSEAAGLSYNEQFF.

This clonotype appeared a few times. V usage is TRBV10-2 and J usage is TRBJ2-1, with 14 positions matching TRBD2. CDR1 and CDR2 from the germline V gene are WSHSY and SAAADI. V lost 4 bases to trimming and J lost 8 bases; unmatched junction nucleotides: 10. The CDR3 loop spans 17 amino acids. CDR3 sequence reads: CASSGSGLAGGRDEQFF. DNA for the CDR3: TGCGCCAGCAGTGGAAGCGGACTAGCGGGGGGCCGGGATGAGCAGTTCTTC.

The V gene is TRBV11-2, the J gene TRBJ2-2; 7 nucleotides line up with TRBD1. With V trimmed by 4 bases and J by 0 bases, 8 bases remained unmatched. The germline V gene encodes CDR1 SGHAT and CDR2 FQNNGV. CDR3 size: 17 residues. The DNA for the CDR3 is TGTGCCAGCAGCTCACCCACGGACAGGCCGAACACCGGGGAGCTGTTTTTT. The encoded protein is CASSSPTDRPNTGELFF. The full variable domain, rest sourced from reference TRBV11-2 and TRBJ2-2, is EAGVAQSPRYKIIEKRQSVAFWCNPISGHATLYWYQQILGQGPKLLIQFQNNGVVDDSQLPKDRFSAERLKGVDSTLKIQPAKLEDSAVYLCASSSPTDRPNTGELFFGEGSRLTVL.

This clonotype appeared a few times. The chain combines TRBV6-1 with TRBJ2-1, with D perhaps TRBD2 (7 bases). Trimming left V 5 bases short and J 6 bases short, with 20 bases between. Per the germline V gene, CDR1 is MNHNS and CDR2 is SASEGT. This CDR3 has 16 amino acids. The CDR3 here is CASSRGPRGGLNEQFF. As DNA, the CDR3 is TGTGCCAGCAGTAGAGGCCCGAGGGGGGGCCTCAATGAGCAGTTCTTC.

This clonotype was recorded at least ten times. The rearrangement uses TRBV7-2 and TRBJ1-1, with a tentative D call TRBD1 (6 bases). Trimming removed 2 bases at V and 10 bases at J, with 17 bases between. The germline V gene encodes CDR1 SGHTA and CDR2 FQGNSA. The CDR3 consists of 14 residues. In DNA, the CDR3 is TGTGCCAGCAGCTTATTGGGGCCAGGGGATGTAGCTTTCTTT. Protein sequence: CASSLLGPGDVAFF.

Many counts were recorded for this clonotype. The CDR3 loop reads CSGRTGFPDTQYF. CDR3 bases: TGCAGCGGACGGACAGGGTTCCCAGATACGCAGTATTTT. The chain employs TRBV29-1 and TRBJ2-3; TRBD1 agrees at 8 bases. Germline-derived CDR1 and CDR2 are SQVTM and ANQGSEA. The CDR3 extends over 13 amino acids. J lost 4 bases, V lost 7 bases, and 7 bases had no gene match.

This clonotype was counted only a few times. The chain links TRBV11-2 to TRBJ2-7; 8 bases match TRBD1. V shed 5 bases and J 5 bases; nucleotides not matched to a gene: 8. Germline V gene sequence: CDR1 SGHAT, CDR2 FQNNGV. The CDR3 is 14 amino acids. CDR3 DNA: TGTGCCAGCAGCCAAGAGACAGGGGCCGACGAGCAGTACTTC. Translation: CASSQETGADEQYF.

This clonotype occurred a few times. The rearrangement links TRBV11-2 to TRBJ2-7; D uncertain. The V end was cut by 1 base, the J end by 2 bases, with 12 bases between. The CDR3 contains 15 residues. Germline CDR1 reads SGHAT; CDR2 reads FQNNGV. This CDR3 reads CASSLGGMMAYEQYF. The CDR3 nucleotides are TGTGCCAGCAGCTTAGGAGGAATGATGGCCTACGAGCAGTACTTC.

This clonotype was recorded at least ten times. This sequence joins TRBV9 and TRBJ2-7, with 7 positions matching TRBD2. The V segment lost 4 bases and the J segment 3 bases; nucleotides outside the gene matches: 10. The CDR3 extends over 15 amino acids. Germline values: CDR1 SGDLS, CDR2 YYNGEE. Here the CDR3 reads CASSPVSSGGYEQYF. The CDR3 region has the DNA TGTGCCAGCAGCCCAGTTAGCTCGGGGGGCTACGAGCAGTACTTC.

The CDR3 protein is CASSEMWGSNYGYTF. The CDR3 coding sequence is TGCGCCAGCAGTGAGATGTGGGGGAGTAACTATGGCTACACCTTC. The gene calls are TRBV10-2 and TRBJ1-2; a weak D match, TRBD1 (5 bases). The germline CDR1 and CDR2 sequences are WSHSY and SAAADI. The CDR3 extends over 15 amino acids. The V and J ends lost 2 bases and 1 base respectively, with 11 bases between them.